These T cell receptor beta chains were read from a single sample in a study of cytomegalovirus exposure and HLA in healthy donors. Clones were read by immunoSEQ multiplex PCR, and TCRdb kept only the in-frame ones, dropping some. This sample has about 93,000 clones, with roughly four fifths found just once. Sequencing used PBMCs. The receptors stem from a man under 40 in good health and CMV-seronegative. The conserved cysteine and the conserved F or W are not part of the CDR3 here. The order of the fields is J gene, CDR3 length, clone size, V gene, CDR3 protein. Some rows have no size entry. The others give once, few or many, or a class for an expanded clone.

>TRBJ2-1|12|.|TRBV27
ASRLSGGVNEQF
>TRBJ1-1|10|.|TRBV28
ASRITTEEAF
>TRBJ2-7|13|few|TRBV4-3
ASSQELAGVGEQY
>TRBJ1-5|13|.|TRBV4-2
ASSQDLYSNQPQH
>TRBJ2-1|13|.|TRBV4-2
ASSQGGQAYNEQF
>TRBJ1-4|14|.|TRBV11-2
ASSFSRGRGDEKLF
>TRBJ2-3|13|.|TRBV7-2
ASSLEGGLTDTQY
>TRBJ2-4|13|.|TRBV5-8
ASSLSWTGGHIQY
>TRBJ1-1|13|.|TRBV7-9
ASSGPGQGGTEAF
>TRBJ1-1|11|.|TRBV5-6
ASSPGQGLLAF
>TRBJ1-1|11|.|TRBV7-9
ASTETGSGEAF
>TRBJ2-7|11|few|TRBV29-1
SVGTGWNYEQY
>TRBJ1-5|16|few|TRBV10-3
AISEVWGGRGGNQPQH
>TRBJ1-4|13|.|TRBV9
ASSVGQGFNEKLF
>TRBJ1-2|11|once|TRBV5-4
ASSLQGSYGYT
>TRBJ2-1|13|once|TRBV19
ASSIARGVYNEQF
>TRBJ2-1|14|.|TRBV11-2
ASSPRTGSSYNEQF
>TRBJ1-6|12|few|TRBV6-6
ASALDRGNSPLH
>TRBJ2-3|12|.|TRBV10-2
ASTGLPITDTQY
>TRBJ1-4|14|.|TRBV18
ASSRSQGPTNEKLF
>TRBJ2-5|12|.|TRBV10-3
AIRPVAGEETQY
>TRBJ2-3|14|.|TRBV4-1
ASSFPGTSGTDTQY
>TRBJ2-2|13|.|TRBV12-5
ASGLAGQGTGELF
>TRBJ2-3|15|many|TRBV4-1
ASSQEGTSGRGDTQY
>TRBJ1-5|13|few|TRBV4-3
ASSQEYSSNQPQH
>TRBJ1-5|14|few|TRBV4-2
ASSHMTGEGNQPQH
>TRBJ1-2|14|.|TRBV4-3
ASSQGVPTGDYGYT
>TRBJ1-2|11|.|TRBV4-3
ASSQETGYGYT
>TRBJ1-4|11|few|TRBV6-5
ASSYRGTEKLF
>TRBJ1-1|11|.|TRBV7-6
ASSSETHRGAF
>TRBJ2-7|17|.|TRBV7-9
ASSPTYRQGARRDYEQY
>TRBJ1-6|11|few|TRBV11-3
ASSTDDNSPLH
>TRBJ1-2|11|once|TRBV5-4
ASSPQGNRGYT
>TRBJ2-1|13|.|TRBV5-1
ASSLTSGGDNEQF
>TRBJ2-7|11|.|TRBV9
ASSPRGGVAQY
>TRBJ2-1|13|.|TRBV7-3
ASSLGGGYYNEQF
>TRBJ1-5|11|.|TRBV7-2
ASSLDRAQPQH
>TRBJ1-6|14|.|TRBV27
ASNDRGRMSLAPLH
>TRBJ1-5|11|.|TRBV25-1
ASSGQGARPQH
>TRBJ1-1|13|.|TRBV2
ASRYTRGWNTEAF
>TRBJ2-3|18|.|TRBV11-3
ASSLPLAGGKSLLTDTQY
>TRBJ2-1|13|.|TRBV11-3
ASSLDSGSYNEQF
>TRBJ1-1|12|.|TRBV7-2
ASRSSTTNTEAF